The text below deals with one T cell receptor beta chain. This specimen belongs to a study of technical replicates of blood from a handful of donors. Clones were read by immunoSEQ multiplex PCR, and TCRdb kept only the in-frame ones, dropping some. The repertoire holds some 48,000 clones, with about 96% as singletons. Trimming cost V 3 bases and J 8 bases; bases outside gene matches: 10. The CDR3 is 17 residues long. Germline V CDR1 and CDR2: MNHNS, SASEGT. V usage is TRBV6-1 and J usage is TRBJ2-1; 13 bases match TRBD2. The origin of this receptor is a human donor in good health. Sequencing was performed on T cells isolated from PBMCs. The CDR3 DNA reads as TGTGCCAGCAGTGATCCCCGGACTAGCGGGAGTTTCGATGAGCAGTTCTTC. It codes for CASSDPRTSGSFDEQFF.